The clone carrying this TCR beta chain has a handful of counts. Antigen specificity is unknown. The data were taken from a study of shared clonotypes between healthy human individuals. Study-level information: CD4 naive and memory got three plates each, CD8 naive two, CD8 memory one. The study, taken as a whole, reports: Lower generation probabilities were found for non-shared clonotypes than for those shared by all four donors.

The protocol was immunoSEQ multiplex PCR, while the TCRdb copy is restricted to in-frame clones and leaves out a portion. The table includes roughly 2,300,000 clones, about 90% detected once. The germline V and J ends were trimmed by 0 bases and 1 base, with 4 bases remaining between them. There are 14 residues in the CDR3. Germline V gene sequence: CDR1 SNHLY, CDR2 FYNNEI. Sequenced material: naive CD4+ T cells from PBMCs. The subset denotes: CD45RA+ positively selected. The sequence was collected from a man in his late teens or twenties in good health. Some clones in this sample may be carry-over from other donors' samples. J is TRBJ1-5 and V is TRBV2; D not certain. CDR3 sequence reads: CASSEARSNQPQHF. As DNA, the CDR3 is TGTGCCAGCAGTGAAGCGCGAAGCAATCAGCCCCAGCATTTT. Full variable domain (missing parts from reference TRBV2 and TRBJ1-5): EPEVTQTPSHQVTQMGQEVILRCVPISNHLYFYWYRQILGQKVEFLVSFYNNEISEKSEIFDDQFSVERPDGSNFTLKIRSTKLEDSAMYFCASSEARSNQPQHFGDGTRLSIL.